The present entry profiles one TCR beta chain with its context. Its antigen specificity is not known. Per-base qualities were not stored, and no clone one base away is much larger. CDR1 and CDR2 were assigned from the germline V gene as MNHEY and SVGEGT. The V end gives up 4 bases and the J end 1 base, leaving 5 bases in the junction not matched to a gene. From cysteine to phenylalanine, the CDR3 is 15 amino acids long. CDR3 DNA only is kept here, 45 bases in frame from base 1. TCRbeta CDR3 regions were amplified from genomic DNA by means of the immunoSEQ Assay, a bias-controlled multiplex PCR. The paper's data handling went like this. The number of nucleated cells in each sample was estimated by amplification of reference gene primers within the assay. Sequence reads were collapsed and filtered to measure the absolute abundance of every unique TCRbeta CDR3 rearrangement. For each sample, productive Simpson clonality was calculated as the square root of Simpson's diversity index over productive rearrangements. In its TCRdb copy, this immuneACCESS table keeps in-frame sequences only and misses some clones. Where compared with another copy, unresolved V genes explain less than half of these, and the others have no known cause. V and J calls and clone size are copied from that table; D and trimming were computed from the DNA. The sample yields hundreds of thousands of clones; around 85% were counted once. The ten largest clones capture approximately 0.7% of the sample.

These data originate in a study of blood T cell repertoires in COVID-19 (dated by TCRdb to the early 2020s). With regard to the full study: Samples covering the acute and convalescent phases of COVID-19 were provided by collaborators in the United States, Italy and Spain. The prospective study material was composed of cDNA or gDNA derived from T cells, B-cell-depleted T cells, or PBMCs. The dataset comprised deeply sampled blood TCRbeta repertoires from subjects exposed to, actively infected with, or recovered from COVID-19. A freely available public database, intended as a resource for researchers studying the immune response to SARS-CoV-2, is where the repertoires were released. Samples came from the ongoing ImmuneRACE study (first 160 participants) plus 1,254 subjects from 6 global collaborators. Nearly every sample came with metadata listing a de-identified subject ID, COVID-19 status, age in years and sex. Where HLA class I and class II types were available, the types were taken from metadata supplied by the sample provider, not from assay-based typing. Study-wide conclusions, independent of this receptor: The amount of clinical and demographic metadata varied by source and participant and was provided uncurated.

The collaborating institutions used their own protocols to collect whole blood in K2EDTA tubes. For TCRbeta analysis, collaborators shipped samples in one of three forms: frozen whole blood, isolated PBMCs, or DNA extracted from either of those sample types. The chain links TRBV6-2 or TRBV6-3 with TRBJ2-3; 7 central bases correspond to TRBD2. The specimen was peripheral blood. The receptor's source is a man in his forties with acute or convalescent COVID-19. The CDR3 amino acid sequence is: CASSWEGSGTDTQYF. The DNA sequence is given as TGTGCCAGCAGTTGGGAGGGATCTGGCACAGATACGCAGTATTTT.